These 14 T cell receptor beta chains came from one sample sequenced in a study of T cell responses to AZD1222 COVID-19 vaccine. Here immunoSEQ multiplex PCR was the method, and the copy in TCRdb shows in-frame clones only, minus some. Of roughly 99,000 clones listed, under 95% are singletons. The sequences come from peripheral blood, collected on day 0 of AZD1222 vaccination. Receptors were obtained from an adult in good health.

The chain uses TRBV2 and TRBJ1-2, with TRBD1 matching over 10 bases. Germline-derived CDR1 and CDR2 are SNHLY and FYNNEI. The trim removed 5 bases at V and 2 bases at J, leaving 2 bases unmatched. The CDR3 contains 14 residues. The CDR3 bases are TGTGCCAGCAGTCGACAGGGGGCAAACTATGGCTACACCTTC. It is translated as CASSRQGANYGYTF.

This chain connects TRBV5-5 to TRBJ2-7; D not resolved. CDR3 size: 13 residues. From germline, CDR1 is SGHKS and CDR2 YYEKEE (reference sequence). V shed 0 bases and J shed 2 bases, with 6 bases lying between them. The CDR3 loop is CASSLVRPYEQYF. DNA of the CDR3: TGTGCCAGCAGCTTGGTCAGACCCTACGAGCAGTACTTC. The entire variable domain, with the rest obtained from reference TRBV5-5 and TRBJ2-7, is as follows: DAGVTQSPTHLIKTRGQQVTLRCSPISGHKSVSWYQQVLGQGPQFIFQYYEKEERGRGNFPDRFSARQFPNYSSELNVNALLLGDSALYLCASSLVRPYEQYFGPGTRLTVT.

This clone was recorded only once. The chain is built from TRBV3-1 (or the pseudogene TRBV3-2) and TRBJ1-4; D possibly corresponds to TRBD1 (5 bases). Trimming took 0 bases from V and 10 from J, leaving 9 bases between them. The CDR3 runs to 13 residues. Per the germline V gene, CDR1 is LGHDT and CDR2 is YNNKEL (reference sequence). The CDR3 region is CASSQDGGGKLFF. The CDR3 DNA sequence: TGTGCCAGCAGCCAAGACGGGGGAGGAAAACTGTTTTTT.

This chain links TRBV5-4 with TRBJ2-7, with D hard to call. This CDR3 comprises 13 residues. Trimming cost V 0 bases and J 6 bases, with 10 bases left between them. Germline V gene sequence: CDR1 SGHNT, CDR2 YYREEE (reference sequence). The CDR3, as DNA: TGTGCCAGCAGCTTGGGTATTGGCGGCGAGCAGTACTTC. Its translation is CASSLGIGGEQYF.

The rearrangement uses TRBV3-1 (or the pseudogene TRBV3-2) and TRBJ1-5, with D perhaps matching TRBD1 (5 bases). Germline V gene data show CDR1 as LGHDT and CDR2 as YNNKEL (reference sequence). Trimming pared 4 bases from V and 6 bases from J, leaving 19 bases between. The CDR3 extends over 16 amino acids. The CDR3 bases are TGTGCCAGCAGCCCGACCCCCGGTTCCGGGGGTCAGCCCCAGCATTTT. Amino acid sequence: CASSPTPGSGGQPQHF.

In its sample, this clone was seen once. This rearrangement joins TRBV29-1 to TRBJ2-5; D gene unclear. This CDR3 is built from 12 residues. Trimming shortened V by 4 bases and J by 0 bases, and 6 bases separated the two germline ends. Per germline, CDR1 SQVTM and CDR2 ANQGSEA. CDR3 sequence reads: CSVGTDQETQYF. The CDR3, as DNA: TGCAGCGTTGGGACCGACCAAGAGACCCAGTACTTC.

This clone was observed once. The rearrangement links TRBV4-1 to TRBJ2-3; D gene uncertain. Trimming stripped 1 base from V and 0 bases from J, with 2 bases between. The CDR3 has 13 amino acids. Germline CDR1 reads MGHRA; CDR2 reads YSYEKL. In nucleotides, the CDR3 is TGCGCCAGCAGCCAAGCCAGCACAGATACGCAGTATTTT. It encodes CASSQASTDTQYF.

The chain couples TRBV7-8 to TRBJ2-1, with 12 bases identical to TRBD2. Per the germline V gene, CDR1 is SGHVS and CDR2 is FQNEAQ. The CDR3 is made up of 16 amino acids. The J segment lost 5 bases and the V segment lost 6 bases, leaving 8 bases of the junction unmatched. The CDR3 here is CASRFASGGENNEQFF. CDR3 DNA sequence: TGTGCCAGCAGGTTCGCTAGCGGGGGGGAGAACAATGAGCAGTTCTTC.

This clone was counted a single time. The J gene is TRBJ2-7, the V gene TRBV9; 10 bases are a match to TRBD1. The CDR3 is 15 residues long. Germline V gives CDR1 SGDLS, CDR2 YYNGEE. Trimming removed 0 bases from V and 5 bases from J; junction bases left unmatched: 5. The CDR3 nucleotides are TGTGCCAGCAGCGTAGCGGGACAGGGGCCCGACGAGCAGTACTTC. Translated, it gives CASSVAGQGPDEQYF.

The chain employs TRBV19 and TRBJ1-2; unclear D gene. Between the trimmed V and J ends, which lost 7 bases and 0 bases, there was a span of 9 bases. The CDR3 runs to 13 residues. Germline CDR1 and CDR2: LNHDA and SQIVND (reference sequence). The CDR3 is CASMGRPNYGYTF. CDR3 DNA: TGTGCCAGTATGGGCAGACCTAACTATGGCTACACCTTC.

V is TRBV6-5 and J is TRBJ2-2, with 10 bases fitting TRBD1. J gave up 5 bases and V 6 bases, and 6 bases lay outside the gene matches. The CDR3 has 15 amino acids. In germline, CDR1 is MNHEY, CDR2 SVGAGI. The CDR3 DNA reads TGTGCCAGCAGGACAGGGGGCGCGGAAACCGGGGAGCTGTTTTTT. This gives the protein CASRTGGAETGELFF.

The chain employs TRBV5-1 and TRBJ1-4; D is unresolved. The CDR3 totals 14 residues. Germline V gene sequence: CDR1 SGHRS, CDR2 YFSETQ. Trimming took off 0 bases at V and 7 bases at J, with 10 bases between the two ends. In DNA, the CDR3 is TGCGCCAGCAGCTTGGAACTGGGGAGTGAAAAACTGTTTTTT. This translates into CASSLELGSEKLFF. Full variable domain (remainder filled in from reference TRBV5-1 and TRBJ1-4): KAGVTQTPRYLIKTRGQQVTLSCSPISGHRSVSWYQQTPGQGLQFLFEYFSETQRNKGNFPGRFSGRQFSNSRSEMNVSTLELGDSALYLCASSLELGSEKLFFGSGTQLSVL.

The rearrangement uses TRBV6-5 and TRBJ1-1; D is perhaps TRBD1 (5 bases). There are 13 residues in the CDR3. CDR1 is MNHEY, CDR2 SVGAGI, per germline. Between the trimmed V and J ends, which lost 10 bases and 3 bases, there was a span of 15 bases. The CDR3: CATKTERYTEAFF. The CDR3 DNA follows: TGTGCCACCAAGACAGAGAGATACACTGAAGCTTTCTTT.

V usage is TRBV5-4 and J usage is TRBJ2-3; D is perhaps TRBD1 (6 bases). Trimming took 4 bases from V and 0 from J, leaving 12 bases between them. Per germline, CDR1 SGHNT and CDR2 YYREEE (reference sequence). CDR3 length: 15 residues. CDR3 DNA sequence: TGTGCCAGCAGCCCCGGGACAACTAGCACAGATACGCAGTATTTT. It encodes CASSPGTTSTDTQYF.